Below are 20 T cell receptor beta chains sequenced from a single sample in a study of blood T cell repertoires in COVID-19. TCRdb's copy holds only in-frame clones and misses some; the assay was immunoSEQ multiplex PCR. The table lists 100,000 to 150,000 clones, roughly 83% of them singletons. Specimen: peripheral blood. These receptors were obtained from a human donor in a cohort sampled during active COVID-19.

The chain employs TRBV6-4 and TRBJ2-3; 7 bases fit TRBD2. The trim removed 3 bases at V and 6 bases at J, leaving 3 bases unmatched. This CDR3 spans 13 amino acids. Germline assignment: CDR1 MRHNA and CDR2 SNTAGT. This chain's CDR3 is CASSEGGEDTQYF. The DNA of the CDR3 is TGTGCCAGCAGTGAGGGGGGGGAGGATACGCAGTATTTT.

CDR3 loop: CASSIDHRRRGTEAFF. DNA of the CDR3: TGTGCCAGTAGTATAGATCACAGGAGGAGGGGAACTGAAGCTTTCTTT. The chain employs TRBV19 and TRBJ1-1, with a weak D call TRBD1 (5 bases). V lost 0 bases and J 5 bases, leaving 16 bases between the germline ends. The V gene's germline CDR1 is LNHDA and CDR2 SQIVND (reference sequence). This CDR3 is 16 amino acids long.

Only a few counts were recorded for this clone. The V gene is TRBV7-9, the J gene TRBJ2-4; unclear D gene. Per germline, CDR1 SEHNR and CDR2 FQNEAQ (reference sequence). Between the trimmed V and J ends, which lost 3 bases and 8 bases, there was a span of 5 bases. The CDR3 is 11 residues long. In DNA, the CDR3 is TGTGCCAGCAGCTTTACTGACATTCAGTACTTC. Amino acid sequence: CASSFTDIQYF.

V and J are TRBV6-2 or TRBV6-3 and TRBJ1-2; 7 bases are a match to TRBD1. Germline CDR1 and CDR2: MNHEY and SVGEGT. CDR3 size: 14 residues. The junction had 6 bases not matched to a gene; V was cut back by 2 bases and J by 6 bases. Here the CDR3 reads CASSYTGTVNGYTF. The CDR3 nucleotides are TGTGCCAGCAGTTACACCGGGACAGTAAATGGCTACACCTTC.

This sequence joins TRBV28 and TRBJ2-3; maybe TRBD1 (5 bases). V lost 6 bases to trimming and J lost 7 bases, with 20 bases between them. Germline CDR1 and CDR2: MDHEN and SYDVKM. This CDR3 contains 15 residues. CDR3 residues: CASRQGPTFEYTQYF. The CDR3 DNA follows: TGTGCCAGCAGGCAGGGTCCCACATTTGAGTATACGCAGTATTTT.

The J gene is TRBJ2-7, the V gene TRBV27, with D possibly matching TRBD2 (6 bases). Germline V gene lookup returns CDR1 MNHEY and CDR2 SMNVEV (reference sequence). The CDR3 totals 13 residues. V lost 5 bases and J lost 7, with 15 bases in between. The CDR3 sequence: CASSPFGAGEQYF. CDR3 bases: TGTGCCAGCAGTCCTTTCGGGGCGGGAGAGCAGTACTTC.

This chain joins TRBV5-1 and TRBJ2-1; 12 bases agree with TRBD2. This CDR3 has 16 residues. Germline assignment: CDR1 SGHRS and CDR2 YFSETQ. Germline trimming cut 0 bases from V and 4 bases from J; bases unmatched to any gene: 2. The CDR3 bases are TGCGCCAGCAGCTTGGGACTAGCGGGGGAATACAATGAGCAGTTCTTC. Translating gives CASSLGLAGEYNEQFF.

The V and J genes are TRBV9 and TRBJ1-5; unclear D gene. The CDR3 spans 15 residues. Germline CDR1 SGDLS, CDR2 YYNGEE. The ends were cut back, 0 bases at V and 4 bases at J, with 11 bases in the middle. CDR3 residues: CASSVVETANQPQHF. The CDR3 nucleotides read TGTGCCAGCAGCGTAGTTGAAACAGCAAATCAGCCCCAGCATTTT.

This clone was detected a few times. The CDR3 sequence is CASSQAVAGNTIYF. CDR3 nucleotide sequence: TGTGCCAGCAGTCAAGCGGTGGCTGGAAACACCATATATTTT. The chain is built from TRBV7-8 and TRBJ1-3; D call uncertain. Germline loops: CDR1 SGHVS, CDR2 FQNEAQ. V was shortened by 6 bases and J by 2 bases, with 11 bases between the two germline ends. CDR3 length equals 14 residues.

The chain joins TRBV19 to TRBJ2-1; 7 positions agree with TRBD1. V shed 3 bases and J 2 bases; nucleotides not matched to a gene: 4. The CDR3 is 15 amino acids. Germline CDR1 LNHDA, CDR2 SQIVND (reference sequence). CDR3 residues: CASSISGTAYNEQFF. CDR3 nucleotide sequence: TGTGCCAGTAGTATCTCCGGGACAGCCTACAATGAGCAGTTCTTC. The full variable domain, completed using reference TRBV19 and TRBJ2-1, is DGGITQSPKYLFRKEGQNVTLSCEQNLNHDAMYWYRQDPGQGLRLIYYSQIVNDFQKGDIAEGYSVSREKKESFPLTVTSAQKNPTAFYLCASSISGTAYNEQFFGPGTRLTVL.

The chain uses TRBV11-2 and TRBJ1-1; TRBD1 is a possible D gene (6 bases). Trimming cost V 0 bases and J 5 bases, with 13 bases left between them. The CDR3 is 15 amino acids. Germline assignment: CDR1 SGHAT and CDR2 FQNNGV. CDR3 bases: TGTGCCAGCAGCTTAGAACCGACAGGAAGGACTGAAGCTTTCTTT. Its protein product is CASSLEPTGRTEAFF.

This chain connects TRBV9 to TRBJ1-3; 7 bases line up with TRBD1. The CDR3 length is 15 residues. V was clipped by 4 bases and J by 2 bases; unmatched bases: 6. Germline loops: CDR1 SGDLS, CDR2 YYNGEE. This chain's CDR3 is CASSPDRIAGNTIYF. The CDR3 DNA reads TGTGCCAGCAGCCCGGACAGGATAGCTGGAAACACCATATATTTT.

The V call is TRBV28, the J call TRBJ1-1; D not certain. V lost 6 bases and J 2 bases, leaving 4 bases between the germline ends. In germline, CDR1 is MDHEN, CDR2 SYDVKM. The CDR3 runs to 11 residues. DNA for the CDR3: TGTGCCAGCAGGGCCAACACTGAAGCTTTCTTT. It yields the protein CASRANTEAFF. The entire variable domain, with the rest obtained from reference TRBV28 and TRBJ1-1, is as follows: DVKVTQSSRYLVKRTGEKVFLECVQDMDHENMFWYRQDPGLGLRLIYFSYDVKMKEKGDIPEGYSVSREKKERFSLILESASTNQTSMYLCASRANTEAFFGQGTRLTVV.

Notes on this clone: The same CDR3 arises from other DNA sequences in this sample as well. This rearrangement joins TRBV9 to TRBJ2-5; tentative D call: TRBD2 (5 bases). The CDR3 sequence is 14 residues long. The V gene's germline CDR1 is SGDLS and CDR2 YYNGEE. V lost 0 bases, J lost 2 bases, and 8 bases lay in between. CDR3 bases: TGTGCCAGCAGCGTAGGAGGGTCACAAGAGACCCAGTACTTC. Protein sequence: CASSVGGSQETQYF.

In nucleotides, the CDR3 is TGTGCCAGCAGCGCTGGACTAGCGGGACTTGGCGAGCAGTACTTC. This gives the protein CASSAGLAGLGEQYF. The chain carries TRBV3-1 (or the pseudogene TRBV3-2) and TRBJ2-7, with 12 bases matching TRBD2. CDR1 and CDR2 from the germline V gene are LGHDT and YNNKEL (reference sequence). V lost 5 bases to trimming and J lost 6 bases; unmatched junction nucleotides: 8. The CDR3 covers 15 residues.

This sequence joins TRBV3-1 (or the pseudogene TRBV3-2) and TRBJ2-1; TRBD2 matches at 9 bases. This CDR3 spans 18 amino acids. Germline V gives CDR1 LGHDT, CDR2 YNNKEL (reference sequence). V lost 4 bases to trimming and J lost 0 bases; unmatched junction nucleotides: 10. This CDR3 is CASSPFRLAESSYNEQFF. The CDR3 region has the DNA TGTGCCAGCAGCCCATTTCGACTAGCGGAGAGCTCCTACAATGAGCAGTTCTTC.

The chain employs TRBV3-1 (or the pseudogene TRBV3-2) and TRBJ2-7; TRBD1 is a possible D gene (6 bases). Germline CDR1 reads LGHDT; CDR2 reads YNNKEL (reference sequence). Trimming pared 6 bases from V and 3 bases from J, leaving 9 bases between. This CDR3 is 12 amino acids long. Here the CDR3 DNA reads TGTGCCAGCAGTTTAGGGGGCTACGAGCAGTACTTC. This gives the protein CASSLGGYEQYF.

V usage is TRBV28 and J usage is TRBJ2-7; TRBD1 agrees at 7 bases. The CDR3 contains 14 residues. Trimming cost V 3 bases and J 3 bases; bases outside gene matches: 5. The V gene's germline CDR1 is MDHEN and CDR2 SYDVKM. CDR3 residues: CASSFAGTVYEQYF. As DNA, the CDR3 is TGTGCCAGCAGTTTTGCCGGGACAGTCTACGAGCAGTACTTC.

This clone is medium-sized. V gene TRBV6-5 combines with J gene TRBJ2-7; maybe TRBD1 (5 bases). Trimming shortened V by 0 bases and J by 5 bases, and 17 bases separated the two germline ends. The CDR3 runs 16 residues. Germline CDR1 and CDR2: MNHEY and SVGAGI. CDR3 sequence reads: CASSYSNGAGYHEQYF. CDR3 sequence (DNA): TGTGCCAGCAGTTACTCGAATGGGGCAGGGTACCACGAGCAGTACTTC.

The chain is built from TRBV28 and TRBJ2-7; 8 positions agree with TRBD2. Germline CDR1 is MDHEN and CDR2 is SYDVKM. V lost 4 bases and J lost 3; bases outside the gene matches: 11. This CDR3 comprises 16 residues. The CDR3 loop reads CASSSAAAGGLYEQYF. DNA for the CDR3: TGTGCCAGCAGTTCCGCCGCCGCGGGAGGTCTCTACGAGCAGTACTTC.